One sample yielded the 8 T cell receptor beta chains listed below, sequenced in a study of chemoradiotherapy in HPV16-positive cancers. TCRdb's copy holds only in-frame clones and misses some; the assay was immunoSEQ multiplex PCR. The data show some 11,000 clones, with less than 75% seen just once and over 15% held by the top ten. This sample was gathered from a patient who underwent chemoradiotherapy. The receptors here all came from a human donor with HPV-associated anogenital cancer.

The chain is built from TRBV28 and TRBJ1-1, with unresolved D. Germline V gene sequence: CDR1 MDHEN, CDR2 SYDVKM. This CDR3 region has 12 residues. The ends were cut back, 2 bases at V and 0 bases at J, with 1 base in the middle. CDR3 bases: TGTGCCAGCAGTTTAATGAACACTGAAGCTTTCTTT. This codes for CASSLMNTEAFF.

CDR3 region: CASSPRLAGGYNEQFF. In nucleotides, the CDR3 is TGTGCCAGCAGCCCTCGACTAGCGGGAGGGTACAATGAGCAGTTCTTC. The chain uses TRBV11-2 and TRBJ2-1, with 14 bases matching TRBD2. CDR3 length equals 16 residues. Germline CDR1 SGHAT, CDR2 FQNNGV. Losses at the gene ends were 5 bases for V and 4 bases for J; bases not matched to a gene: 4.

The chain carries TRBV10-3 and TRBJ2-1; 10 bases agree with TRBD1. The CDR3 runs 15 residues. V lost 6 bases and J lost 7; bases outside the gene matches: 9. The germline CDR1 and CDR2 sequences are ENHRY and SYGVKD. In DNA, the CDR3 is TGTGCCATCAGAGCGGGGACAGGGGAGGCGAATGAGCAGTTCTTC. It codes for CAIRAGTGEANEQFF.

The genes are TRBV19 and TRBJ2-2; TRBD2 might be the D (5 bases). The V gene lost 8 bases and the J gene lost 7 bases, with 17 bases spanning the gap. This CDR3 contains 14 residues. Germline-derived CDR1 and CDR2 are LNHDA and SQIVND (reference sequence). CDR3 DNA: TGTGCCAGTGCCAAAACTAGAAGAAGCGGGGAGCTGTTTTTT. Translating it yields CASAKTRRSGELFF.

The chain recombines TRBV28 with TRBJ1-1; 10 bases are shared with TRBD1. There are 17 residues in the CDR3. The ends lost 4 bases at V and 0 bases at J; junction bases unmatched: 8. The germline gives CDR1 MDHEN, CDR2 SYDVKM. As DNA, the CDR3 is TGTGCCAGCAGTTCCGCAGGACAGGGGGTAGTGAACACTGAAGCTTTCTTT. This encodes CASSSAGQGVVNTEAFF.

This sequence joins TRBV7-2 and TRBJ2-5; D is perhaps TRBD2 (6 bases). V was shortened by 2 bases and J by 2 bases, with 9 bases between the two germline ends. CDR1 is SGHTA, CDR2 FQGNSA, per germline. The CDR3 extends over 14 amino acids. The CDR3 reads CASSLLTRQETQYF. The CDR3 region has the DNA TGTGCCAGCAGCTTATTGACTAGGCAAGAGACCCAGTACTTC.

The V and J genes are TRBV29-1 and TRBJ2-7; D is undetermined. Germline V CDR1 and CDR2: SQVTM, ANQGSEA. Trimming removed 1 base at V and 1 base at J, with 8 bases between. This CDR3 comprises 13 residues. The CDR3: CSVEGTVSYEQYF. The CDR3 DNA reads as TGCAGCGTTGAAGGCACAGTTTCCTACGAGCAGTACTTC.

This clone occurred a few times. The chain has TRBV19 and TRBJ2-1; weak D call: TRBD2 (5 bases). CDR1 is LNHDA and CDR2 is SQIVND in the germline V gene (reference sequence). The CDR3 spans 12 residues. Trimming removed 7 bases at V and 4 bases at J, with 8 bases between. The CDR3 sequence is CASNSGYNEQFF. As DNA, the CDR3 is TGTGCCAGTAATTCGGGGTACAATGAGCAGTTCTTC.